This TCR beta chain was captured in a study of blood T cell repertoires in COVID-19. About the research overall: The study drew acute and convalescent COVID-19 samples from the United States, Italy and Spain. From T cells, B-cell-depleted T cells, or PBMCs came the material, which was cDNA or gDNA.

TCRdb's table, derived via immunoSEQ multiplex PCR, lists solely in-frame clones and lacks some. The table shows approximately 430,000 clones, with roughly 89% occurring only once. Trimming removed 5 bases from V and 2 bases from J, with 13 bases in between. The CDR3 has 15 residues. The germline CDR1 and CDR2 sequences are SGHTA and FQGNSA. This sequence originates from a woman between 25 and 40 years old with active or convalescent COVID-19. This rearrangement joins TRBV7-2 to TRBJ1-5; D is unclear. The source material was peripheral blood. The CDR3 bases are TGTGCCAGCAGCCGCACGGTTCGGGGCAATCAGCCCCAGCATTTT. As protein: CASSRTVRGNQPQHF.